This TCR beta chain was obtained from a study of blood T cell repertoires in COVID-19. The overall study: The United States, Italy and Spain supplied acute and convalescent COVID-19 samples. PBMCs, B-cell-depleted T cells, or T cells were the source of the cDNA or gDNA that made up the material.

In the original processing: It was from reference gene primer amplification that nucleated cell counts were estimated. The method was immunoSEQ multiplex PCR; TCRdb's version includes in-frame clones alone and lacks a portion of them. V, J and clone size are those of that table, while D and trimming were read from the DNA. The top ten hold around 2% of the sample, which has around 60,000 clones, more than 85% seen once. Trimming stripped 6 bases from V and 0 bases from J, with 8 bases between. The CDR3 loop spans 13 amino acids. Per germline, CDR1 MNHEY and CDR2 SMNVEV (reference sequence). This chain uses TRBV27 with TRBJ1-1; D is unresolved. The TCR was taken from a man in his fifties or sixties with acute or convalescent COVID-19. The sequenced sample was peripheral blood. The CDR3 DNA is TGTGCCAGCAGCTCGACTGTGAACACTGAAGCTTTCTTT. It encodes CASSSTVNTEAFF.